This TCR beta chain was found in a study of CD8+ T cells in alopecia areata. Whole-study results and caveats: Because one nonresponder was included, the link of baseline CD8+ expansion to response is considered uncertain. The study found higher clonality in lesional than normal scalp, especially in alopecia totalis/universalis. In patients, TCRs were shared less clearly than in mice, and HLA may possibly be involved.

Treatment of the sample: oral pan-JAK inhibitor, 5-10 mg twice daily. Alopecia areata patients had lesional scalp punch biopsies and peripheral blood taken from them. To note about this clone: The antigen is undetermined.

Reverse transcribed after extraction, RNA yielded cDNA as the sequencing template. Profiled with immunoSEQ multiplex PCR; TCRdb holds only in-frame clones, not every one. The table includes about 200,000 clones, roughly 64% detected once. Trimming took 2 bases from V and 8 from J, leaving 16 bases between them. The CDR3 spans 15 residues. Germline lookup yields CDR1 MNHEY and CDR2 SVGAGI. The sequence derives from a human donor with alopecia areata. The chain joins TRBV6-5 to TRBJ1-3; D is perhaps TRBD1 (6 bases). Source: CD4+ T cells sorted from blood, taken at week 24, from a patient treated with tofacitinib. In nucleotides, the CDR3 is TGTGCCAGCAGTTACCGCGAGGGGGGCAGGTACACCATATATTTT. Translating it yields CASSYREGGRYTIYF.